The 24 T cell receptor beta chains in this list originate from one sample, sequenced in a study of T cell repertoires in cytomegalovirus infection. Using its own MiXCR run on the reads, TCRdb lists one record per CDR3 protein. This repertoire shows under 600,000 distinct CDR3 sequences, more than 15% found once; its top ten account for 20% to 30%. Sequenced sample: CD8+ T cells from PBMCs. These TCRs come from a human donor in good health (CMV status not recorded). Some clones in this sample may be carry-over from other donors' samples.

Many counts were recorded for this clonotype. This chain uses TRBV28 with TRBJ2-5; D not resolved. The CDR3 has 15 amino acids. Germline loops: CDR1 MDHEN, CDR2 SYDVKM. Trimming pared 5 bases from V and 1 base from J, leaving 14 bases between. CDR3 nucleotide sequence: TGTGCCAGCAGTCCCAATCTGGTGGGCCAAGAGACCCAGTACTTC. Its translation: CASSPNLVGQETQYF.

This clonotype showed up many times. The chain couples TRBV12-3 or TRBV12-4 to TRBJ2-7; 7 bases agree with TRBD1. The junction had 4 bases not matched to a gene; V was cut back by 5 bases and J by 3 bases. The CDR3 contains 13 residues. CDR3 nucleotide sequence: TGTGCCAGCAGTGCCCGACAGGGCTACGAGCAGTACTTC. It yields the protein CASSARQGYEQYF.

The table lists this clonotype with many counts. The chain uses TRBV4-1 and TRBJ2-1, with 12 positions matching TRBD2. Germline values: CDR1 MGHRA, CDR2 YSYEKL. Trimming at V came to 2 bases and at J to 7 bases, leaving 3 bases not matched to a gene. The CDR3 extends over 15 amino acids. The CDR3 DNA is TGCGCCAGCAGCCAAACCCTAGCGGGAGGGAATGAGCAGTTCTTC. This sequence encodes CASSQTLAGGNEQFF.

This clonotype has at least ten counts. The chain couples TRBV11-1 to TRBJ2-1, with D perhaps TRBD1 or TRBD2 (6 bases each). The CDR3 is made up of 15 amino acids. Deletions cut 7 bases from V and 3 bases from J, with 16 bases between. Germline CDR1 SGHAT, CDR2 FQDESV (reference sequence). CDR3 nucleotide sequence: TGTGCCAGCAACGGGGGCTTTTCAATCTACAATGAGCAGTTCTTC. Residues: CASNGGFSIYNEQFF.

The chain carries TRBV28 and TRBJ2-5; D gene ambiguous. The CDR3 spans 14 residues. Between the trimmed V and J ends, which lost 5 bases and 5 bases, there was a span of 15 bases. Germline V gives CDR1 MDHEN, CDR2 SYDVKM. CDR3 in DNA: TGTGCCAGCAGTCCCCGCAACCTGCGGGAGACCCAGTACTTC. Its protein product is CASSPRNLRETQYF. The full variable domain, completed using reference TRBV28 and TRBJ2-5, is DVKVTQSSRYLVKRTGEKVFLECVQDMDHENMFWYRQDPGLGLRLIYFSYDVKMKEKGDIPEGYSVSREKKERFSLILESASTNQTSMYLCASSPRNLRETQYFGPGTRLLVL.

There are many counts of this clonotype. CDR3 residues: CASGAEGPYNEQFF. In DNA, the CDR3 is TGTGCTAGTGGCGCGGAGGGCCCTTACAATGAGCAGTTCTTC. This chain links TRBV12-5 with TRBJ2-1; the D gene is possibly TRBD2 (6 bases). The germline gives CDR1 LGHNT, CDR2 FRNRAP. Between the trimmed V and J ends, which lost 6 bases and 4 bases, there was a span of 13 bases. The CDR3 contains 14 residues.

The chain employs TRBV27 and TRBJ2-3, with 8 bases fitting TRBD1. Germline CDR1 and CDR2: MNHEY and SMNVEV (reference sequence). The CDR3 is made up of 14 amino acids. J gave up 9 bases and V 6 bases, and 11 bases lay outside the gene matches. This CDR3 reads CASSSGGPSGTQYF. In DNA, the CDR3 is TGTGCCAGCAGCTCAGGGGGCCCTTCGGGCACGCAGTATTTT.

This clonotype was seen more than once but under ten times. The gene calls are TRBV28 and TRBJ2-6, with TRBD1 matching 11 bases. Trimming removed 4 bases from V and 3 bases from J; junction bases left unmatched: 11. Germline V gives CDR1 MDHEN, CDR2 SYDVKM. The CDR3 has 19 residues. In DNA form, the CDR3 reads TGTGCCAGCAGTTCCACTCGGACAGGGGGCGTTGATGGGGCCAACGTCCTGACTTTC. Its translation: CASSSTRTGGVDGANVLTF.

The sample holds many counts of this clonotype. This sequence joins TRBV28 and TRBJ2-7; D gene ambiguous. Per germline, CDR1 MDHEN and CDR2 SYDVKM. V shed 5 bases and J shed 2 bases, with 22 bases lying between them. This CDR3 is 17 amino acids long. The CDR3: CASSSRRTPIMPYEQYF. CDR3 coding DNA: TGTGCCAGCAGTAGCAGACGTACCCCTATAATGCCCTACGAGCAGTACTTC. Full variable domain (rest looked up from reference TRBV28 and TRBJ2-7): DVKVTQSSRYLVKRTGEKVFLECVQDMDHENMFWYRQDPGLGLRLIYFSYDVKMKEKGDIPEGYSVSREKKERFSLILESASTNQTSMYLCASSSRRTPIMPYEQYFGPGTRLTVT.

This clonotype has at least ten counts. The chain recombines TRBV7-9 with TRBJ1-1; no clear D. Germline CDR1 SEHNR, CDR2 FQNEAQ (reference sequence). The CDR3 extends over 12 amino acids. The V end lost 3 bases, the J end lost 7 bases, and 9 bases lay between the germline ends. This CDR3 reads CASSFSQSEAFF. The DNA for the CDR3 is TGTGCCAGCAGCTTCTCTCAAAGTGAAGCTTTCTTT.

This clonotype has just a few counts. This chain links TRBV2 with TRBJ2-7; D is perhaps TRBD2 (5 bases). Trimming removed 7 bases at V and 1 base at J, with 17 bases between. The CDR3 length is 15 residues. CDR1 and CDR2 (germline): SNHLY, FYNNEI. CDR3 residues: CASTLWIRGSYEQYF. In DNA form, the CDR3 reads TGTGCCAGCACCCTTTGGATACGGGGATCCTACGAGCAGTACTTC.

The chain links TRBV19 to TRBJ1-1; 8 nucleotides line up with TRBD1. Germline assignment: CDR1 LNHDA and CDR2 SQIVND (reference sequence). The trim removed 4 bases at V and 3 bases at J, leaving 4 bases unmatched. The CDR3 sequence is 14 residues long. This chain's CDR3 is CASSTFRGHTEAFF. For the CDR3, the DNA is TGTGCCAGTAGTACCTTCAGGGGGCACACTGAAGCTTTCTTT.

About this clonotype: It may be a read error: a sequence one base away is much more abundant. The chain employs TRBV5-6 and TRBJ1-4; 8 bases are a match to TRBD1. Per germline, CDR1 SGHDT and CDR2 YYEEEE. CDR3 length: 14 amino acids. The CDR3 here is CASGFATGAEKLFF. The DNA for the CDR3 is TGTGCCAGCGGCTTCGCGACAGGGGCCGAAAAACTGTTTTTT.

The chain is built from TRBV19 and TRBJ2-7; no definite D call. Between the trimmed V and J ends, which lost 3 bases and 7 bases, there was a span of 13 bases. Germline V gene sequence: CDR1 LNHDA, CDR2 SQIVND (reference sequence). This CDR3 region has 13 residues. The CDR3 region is CASSISPGQEQYF. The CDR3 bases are TGTGCCAGTAGTATTTCCCCCGGGCAGGAGCAGTACTTC.

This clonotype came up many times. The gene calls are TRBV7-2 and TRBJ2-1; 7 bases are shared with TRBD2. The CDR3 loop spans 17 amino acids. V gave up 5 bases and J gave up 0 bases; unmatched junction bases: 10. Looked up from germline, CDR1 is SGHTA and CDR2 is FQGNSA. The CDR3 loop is CASSPSGQRSSYNEQFF. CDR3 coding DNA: TGTGCCAGCAGCCCTAGCGGTCAGCGGAGCTCCTACAATGAGCAGTTCTTC.

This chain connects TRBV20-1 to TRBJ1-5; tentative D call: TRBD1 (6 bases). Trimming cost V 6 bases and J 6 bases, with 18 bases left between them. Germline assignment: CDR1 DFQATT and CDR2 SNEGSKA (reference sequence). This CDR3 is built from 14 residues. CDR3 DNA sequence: TGCAGTGCAAACCTCGGCGGGGGGCGTCAGCCCCAGCATTTT. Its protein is CSANLGGGRQPQHF.

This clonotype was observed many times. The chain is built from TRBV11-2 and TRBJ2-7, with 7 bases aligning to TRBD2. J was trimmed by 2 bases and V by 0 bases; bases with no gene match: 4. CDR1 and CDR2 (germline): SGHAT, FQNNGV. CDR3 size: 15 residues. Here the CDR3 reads CASSLDNAGAYEQYF. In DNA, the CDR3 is TGTGCCAGCAGCTTAGATAACGCGGGGGCCTACGAGCAGTACTTC.

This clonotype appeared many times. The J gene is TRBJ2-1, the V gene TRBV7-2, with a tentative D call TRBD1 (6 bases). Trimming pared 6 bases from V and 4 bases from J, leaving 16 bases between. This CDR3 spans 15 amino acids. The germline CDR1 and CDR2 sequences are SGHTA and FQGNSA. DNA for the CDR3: TGTGCCAGCAGTCATCCAACAGGGTATTACAATGAGCAGTTCTTC. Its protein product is CASSHPTGYYNEQFF.

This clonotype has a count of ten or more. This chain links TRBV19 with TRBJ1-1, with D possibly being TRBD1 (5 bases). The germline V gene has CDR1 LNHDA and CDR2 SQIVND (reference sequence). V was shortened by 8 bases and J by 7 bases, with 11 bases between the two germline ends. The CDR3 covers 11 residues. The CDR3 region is CASRGAGEAFF. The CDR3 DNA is TGTGCCAGTCGAGGGGCTGGTGAAGCTTTCTTT.

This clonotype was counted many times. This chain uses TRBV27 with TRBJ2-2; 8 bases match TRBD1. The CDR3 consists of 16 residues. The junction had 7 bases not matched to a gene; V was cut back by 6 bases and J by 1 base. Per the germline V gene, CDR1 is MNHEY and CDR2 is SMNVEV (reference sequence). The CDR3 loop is CASRPLTGVNTGELFF. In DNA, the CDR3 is TGTGCCAGCAGACCCTTGACAGGGGTGAACACCGGGGAGCTGTTTTTT.

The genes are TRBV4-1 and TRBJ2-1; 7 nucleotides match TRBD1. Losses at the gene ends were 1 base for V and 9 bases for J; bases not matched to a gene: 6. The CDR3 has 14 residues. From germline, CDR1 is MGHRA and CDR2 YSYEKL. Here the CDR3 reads CASSQVQGGTEQFF. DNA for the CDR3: TGCGCCAGCAGCCAAGTCCAAGGGGGCACTGAGCAGTTCTTC.

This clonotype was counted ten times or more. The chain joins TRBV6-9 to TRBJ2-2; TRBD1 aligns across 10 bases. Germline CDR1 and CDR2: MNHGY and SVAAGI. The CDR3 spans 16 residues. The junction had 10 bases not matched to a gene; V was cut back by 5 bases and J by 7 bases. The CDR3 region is CASSTQGQGVYGELFF. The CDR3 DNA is TGTGCCAGCAGTACCCAAGGACAGGGGGTTTACGGGGAGCTGTTTTTT.

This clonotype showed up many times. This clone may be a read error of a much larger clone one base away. CDR3 sequence: CASSFDRGAYNEQFF. The CDR3 coding sequence is TGTGCCAGCAGCTTTGACAGGGGGGCCTACAATGAGCAGTTCTTC. This rearrangement joins TRBV7-9 to TRBJ2-1; 9 bases are shared with TRBD1. CDR1 is SEHNR, CDR2 FQNEAQ, per germline (reference sequence). The CDR3 has 15 amino acids. V was clipped by 3 bases and J by 2 bases; unmatched bases: 2.

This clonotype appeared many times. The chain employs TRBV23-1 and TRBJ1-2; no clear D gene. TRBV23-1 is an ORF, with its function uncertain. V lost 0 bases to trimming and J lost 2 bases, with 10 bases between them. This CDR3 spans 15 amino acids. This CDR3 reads CASSQSRGGNYGYTF. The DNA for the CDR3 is TGCGCCAGCAGTCAATCGAGAGGAGGGAACTATGGCTACACCTTC.